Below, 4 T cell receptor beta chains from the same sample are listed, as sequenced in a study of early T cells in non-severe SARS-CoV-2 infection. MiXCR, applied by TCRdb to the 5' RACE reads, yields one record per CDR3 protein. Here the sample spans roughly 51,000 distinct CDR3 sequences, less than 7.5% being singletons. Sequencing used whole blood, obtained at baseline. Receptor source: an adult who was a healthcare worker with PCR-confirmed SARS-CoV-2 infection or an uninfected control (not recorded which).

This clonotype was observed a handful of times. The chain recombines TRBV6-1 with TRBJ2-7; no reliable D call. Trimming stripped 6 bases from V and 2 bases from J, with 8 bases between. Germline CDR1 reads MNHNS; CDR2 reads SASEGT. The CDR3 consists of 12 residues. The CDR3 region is CASSGTAYEQYF. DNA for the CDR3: TGTGCCAGCAGCGGCACAGCCTACGAGCAGTACTTC.

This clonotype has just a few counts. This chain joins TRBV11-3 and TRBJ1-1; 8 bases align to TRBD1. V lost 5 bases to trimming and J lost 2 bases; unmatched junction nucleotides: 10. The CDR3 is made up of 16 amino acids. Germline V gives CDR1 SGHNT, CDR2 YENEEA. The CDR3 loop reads CASSPTMGQANTEAFF. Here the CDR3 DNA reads TGTGCCAGCAGCCCGACCATGGGACAGGCCAACACTGAAGCTTTCTTT.

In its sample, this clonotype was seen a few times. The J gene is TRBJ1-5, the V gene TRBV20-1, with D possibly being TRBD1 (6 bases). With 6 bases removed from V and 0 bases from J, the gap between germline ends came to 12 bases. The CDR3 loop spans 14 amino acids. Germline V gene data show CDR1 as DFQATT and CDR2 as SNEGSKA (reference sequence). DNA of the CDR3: TGCAGTGCGAGGACAGCAAATAGCAATCAGCCCCAGCATTTT. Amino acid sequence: CSARTANSNQPQHF.

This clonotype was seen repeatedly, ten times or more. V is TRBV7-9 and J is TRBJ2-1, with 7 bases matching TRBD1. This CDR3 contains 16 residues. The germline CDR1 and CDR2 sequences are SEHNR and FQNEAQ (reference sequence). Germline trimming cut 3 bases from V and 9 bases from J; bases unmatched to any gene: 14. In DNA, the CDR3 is TGTGCCAGCAGCTTTCCCACGACGACAGGGTTCGGTGAGCAGTTCTTC. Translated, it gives CASSFPTTTGFGEQFF.